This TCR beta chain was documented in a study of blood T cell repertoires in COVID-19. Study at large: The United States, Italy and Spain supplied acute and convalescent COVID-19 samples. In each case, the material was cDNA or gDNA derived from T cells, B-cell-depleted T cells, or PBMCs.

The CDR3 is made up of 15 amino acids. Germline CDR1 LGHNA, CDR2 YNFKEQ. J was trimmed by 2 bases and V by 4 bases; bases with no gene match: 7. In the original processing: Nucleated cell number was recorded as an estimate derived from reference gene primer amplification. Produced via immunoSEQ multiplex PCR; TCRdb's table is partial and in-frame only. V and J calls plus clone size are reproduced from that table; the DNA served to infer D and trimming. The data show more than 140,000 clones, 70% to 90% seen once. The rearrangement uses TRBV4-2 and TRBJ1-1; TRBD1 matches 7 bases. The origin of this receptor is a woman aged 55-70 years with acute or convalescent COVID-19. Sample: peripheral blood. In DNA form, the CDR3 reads TGTGCCAGCAGCCTAACCCGGGACAGTAACACTGAAGCTTTCTTT. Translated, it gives CASSLTRDSNTEAFF.